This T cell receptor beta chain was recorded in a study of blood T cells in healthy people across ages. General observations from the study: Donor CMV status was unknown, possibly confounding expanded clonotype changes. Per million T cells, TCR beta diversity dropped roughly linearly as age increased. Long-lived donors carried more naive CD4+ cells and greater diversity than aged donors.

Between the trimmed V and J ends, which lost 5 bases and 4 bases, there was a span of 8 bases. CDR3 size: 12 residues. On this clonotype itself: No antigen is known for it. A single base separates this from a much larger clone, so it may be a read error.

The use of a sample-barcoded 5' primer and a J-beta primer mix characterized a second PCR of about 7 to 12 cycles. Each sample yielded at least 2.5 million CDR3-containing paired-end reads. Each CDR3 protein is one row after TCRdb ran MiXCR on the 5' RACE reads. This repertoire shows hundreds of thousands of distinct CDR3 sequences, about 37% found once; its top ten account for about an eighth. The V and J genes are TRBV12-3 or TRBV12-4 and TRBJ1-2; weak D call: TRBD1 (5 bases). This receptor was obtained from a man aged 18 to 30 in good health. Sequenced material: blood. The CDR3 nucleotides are TGTGCCAGCAGTAGACAGAGCTATGGCTACACCTTC. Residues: CASSRQSYGYTF.